These 29 T cell receptor beta chains came from one sample sequenced in a study of cytomegalovirus exposure and HLA in healthy donors listed by TCRdb under 2017. Library preparation was by the immunoSEQ multiplex PCR assay. The multiplex PCR relied on a mix of 60 forward primers for TCR Vbeta segments and 13 reverse primers for TCR Jbeta segments. Held by TCRdb, this immuneACCESS table contains in-frame sequences only and omits some clones. Under half of the omission traces to an unresolved V gene where checked; the cause of the rest is unknown. The sample table shows approximately 190,000 clones, and around 87% are seen once. Together, the top ten hold roughly 1.3% of the sample. Sequenced: PBMCs. The receptors originated from a man aged 25-45 years in good health and CMV-seronegative.

The rearrangement links TRBV4-2 to TRBJ2-2; weak D call: TRBD2 (6 bases). The CDR3 is made up of 15 amino acids. Between the trimmed V and J ends, which lost 8 bases and 7 bases, there was a span of 20 bases. From germline, CDR1 is LGHNA and CDR2 YNFKEQ. The CDR3 sequence is CASRGFGSGSGELFF. CDR3 nucleotides: TGTGCCAGCCGCGGATTTGGTAGCGGTAGCGGGGAGCTGTTTTTT.

This chain joins TRBV5-1 and TRBJ1-6; D call uncertain. CDR1 is SGHRS and CDR2 is YFSETQ in the germline V gene. The V gene lost 4 bases and the J gene lost 7 bases, with 15 bases spanning the gap. The CDR3 is made up of 15 amino acids. The CDR3, as DNA: TGCGCCAGCAGCCCCCAAGCCCAGACAAATTCACCCCTCCACTTT. As protein: CASSPQAQTNSPLHF. The complete variable domain, with remaining parts taken from reference TRBV5-1 and TRBJ1-6, reads KAGVTQTPRYLIKTRGQQVTLSCSPISGHRSVSWYQQTPGQGLQFLFEYFSETQRNKGNFPGRFSGRQFSNSRSEMNVSTLELGDSALYLCASSPQAQTNSPLHFGNGTRLTVT.

This chain connects TRBV2 to TRBJ1-2; D is unresolved. The ends were cut back, 4 bases at V and 7 bases at J, with 7 bases in the middle. Germline V lookup: CDR1 SNHLY, CDR2 FYNNEI. This CDR3 is built from 11 residues. CDR3 in DNA: TGTGCCAGCAGTGCCGCAGGTGGCTACACCTTC. Residues: CASSAAGGYTF.

CDR3 sequence (DNA): TGTGCCAGCAGCTTTCGGGGGGGCCTCGAGACCCAGTACTTC. The encoded protein is CASSFRGGLETQYF. This sequence joins TRBV7-9 and TRBJ2-5; TRBD2 matches 8 bases. The CDR3 spans 14 residues. CDR1 and CDR2 (germline): SEHNR, FQNEAQ (reference sequence). V lost 3 bases and J lost 5; bases outside the gene matches: 5.

This chain links TRBV4-2 with TRBJ2-5; TRBD2 matches 14 bases. CDR3 size: 18 residues. In germline, CDR1 is LGHNA, CDR2 YNFKEQ. J lost 4 bases, V lost 3 bases, and 10 bases had no gene match. The CDR3 loop reads CASSQLTTSGGVTETQYF. CDR3 bases: TGTGCCAGCAGCCAGCTCACGACTAGCGGGGGGGTTACAGAGACCCAGTACTTC.

Worth noting for this clone: A read error may account for a junction end that differs from germline. The chain is built from TRBV7-7 and TRBJ2-1, with TRBD2 matching 8 bases. Germline V gene data show CDR1 as SSHAT and CDR2 as FNYEAQ (reference sequence). This CDR3 is 16 amino acids long. CDR3 DNA: TGTGCTAGCAGCGAGCAACTAGCGGAGGTGGGAGGTGAGCAGTTCTTC. Translated, it gives CASSEQLAEVGGEQFF.

This chain links TRBV9 with TRBJ2-1; 14 positions match TRBD2. After removal of 0 bases from V and 0 bases from J, the junction contained 11 bases not matched to a gene. The V gene's germline CDR1 is SGDLS and CDR2 YYNGEE. The CDR3 spans 21 residues. CDR3 amino acids: CASSVAGGTSGGSSSYNEQFF. The CDR3 nucleotides are TGTGCCAGCAGCGTAGCCGGAGGGACTAGCGGGGGATCCAGCTCCTACAATGAGCAGTTCTTC.

This sequence joins TRBV19 and TRBJ1-2, with D possibly matching TRBD1 (6 bases). CDR3 length equals 14 residues. V was clipped by 9 bases and J by 7 bases, with 21 bases between them. Germline CDR1 reads LNHDA; CDR2 reads SQIVND (reference sequence). As DNA, the CDR3 is TGTGCCAGCCGTTGGGACAAGTCGGTAGGTGGCTACACCTTC. Translated, it gives CASRWDKSVGGYTF.

V is TRBV10-1 and J is TRBJ2-7, with 8 bases lining up with TRBD2. The CDR3 contains 14 residues. V shed 5 bases, J shed 4 bases, and the junction held 7 bases outside the gene matches. CDR1 and CDR2 (germline): WNHNN, SYGVQD (reference sequence). The CDR3 reads CASSPGGGRYEQYF. CDR3 coding DNA: TGCGCCAGCAGTCCCGGGGGGGGTCGGTACGAGCAGTACTTC.

V gene TRBV9 combines with J gene TRBJ1-1; D is unresolved. The germline V and J ends were trimmed by 4 bases and 2 bases, with 6 bases remaining between them. The CDR3 runs to 12 residues. CDR1 is SGDLS, CDR2 YYNGEE, per germline. The CDR3 protein is CASSPSNTEAFF. The CDR3 nucleotides read TGTGCCAGCAGCCCCAGTAACACTGAAGCTTTCTTT. Drawing the rest from reference TRBV9 and TRBJ1-1, the complete variable domain is DSGVTQTPKHLITATGQRVTLRCSPRSGDLSVYWYQQSLDQGLQFLIQYYNGEERAKGNILERFSAQQFPDLHSELNLSSLELGDSALYFCASSPSNTEAFFGQGTRLTVV.

The gene calls are TRBV29-1 and TRBJ1-4; 7 bases are a match to TRBD1. Per germline, CDR1 SQVTM and CDR2 ANQGSEA. V was clipped by 2 bases and J by 11 bases; unmatched bases: 2. The CDR3 sequence is 11 residues long. The CDR3 region is CSVERGQKLFF. As DNA, the CDR3 is TGCAGCGTTGAAAGGGGACAGAAACTGTTTTTT.

This CDR3 reads CASGFGGRGQPQHF. CDR3 DNA sequence: TGTGCCAGCGGGTTCGGGGGGCGAGGGCAGCCCCAGCATTTT. The chain is built from TRBV2 and TRBJ1-5; D is possibly TRBD1 (6 bases). The CDR3 loop spans 14 amino acids. Trimming left V 8 bases short and J 7 bases short, with 18 bases between. Germline V gives CDR1 SNHLY, CDR2 FYNNEI.

As for this clone: This sample also contains other DNA sequences that code for the same CDR3. This rearrangement joins TRBV30 to TRBJ2-3; a possible D gene is TRBD2 (6 bases). The CDR3 is 13 residues long. The germline V gene encodes CDR1 GTSNPN and CDR2 SVGIG (reference sequence). The V end lost 3 bases, the J end lost 0 bases, and 7 bases lay between the germline ends. The CDR3 bases are TGTGCCTGGAGGGGGGGAAGCACAGATACGCAGTATTTT. It is translated as CAWRGGSTDTQYF.

This sequence joins TRBV28 and TRBJ1-5, with a possible D match to TRBD1 (5 bases). From germline, CDR1 is MDHEN and CDR2 SYDVKM. The CDR3 length is 14 residues. Trimming shortened V by 3 bases and J by 5 bases, and 11 bases separated the two germline ends. The CDR3 region has the DNA TGTGCCAGCAGTTTGGGGCCCACTGATCAGCCCCAGCATTTT. It yields the protein CASSLGPTDQPQHF. Complete variable domain (other parts from reference TRBV28 and TRBJ1-5): DVKVTQSSRYLVKRTGEKVFLECVQDMDHENMFWYRQDPGLGLRLIYFSYDVKMKEKGDIPEGYSVSREKKERFSLILESASTNQTSMYLCASSLGPTDQPQHFGDGTRLSIL.

V and J are TRBV19 and TRBJ1-2; D not certain. Germline CDR1 LNHDA, CDR2 SQIVND (reference sequence). V was clipped by 3 bases and J by 7 bases, with 9 bases between them. CDR3 length equals 12 residues. CDR3 protein: CASSIGQTGYTF. The CDR3 DNA reads TGTGCCAGTAGTATTGGGCAGACTGGCTACACCTTC.

In the case of this clone: The same CDR3 also results from other DNA sequences found in this sample. The genes are TRBV19 and TRBJ2-7, with TRBD1 matching over 7 bases. V shed 5 bases, J shed 3 bases, and the junction held 1 base outside the gene matches. CDR1 is LNHDA, CDR2 SQIVND, per germline (reference sequence). This CDR3 is built from 12 residues. CDR3 residues: CASSPGGYEQYF. The CDR3 DNA sequence: TGTGCCAGTAGTCCAGGGGGCTACGAGCAGTACTTC.

This chain links TRBV5-4 with TRBJ2-3; 7 bases line up with TRBD2. Germline lookup yields CDR1 SGHNT and CDR2 YYREEE (reference sequence). This CDR3 spans 13 amino acids. The V segment lost 4 bases and the J segment 9 bases; nucleotides outside the gene matches: 8. CDR3 nucleotides: TGTGCCAGCAGCCGAGCGGGGTTGATGACGCAGTATTTT. Encoded protein: CASSRAGLMTQYF.

This chain uses TRBV5-1 with TRBJ1-6, with 7 bases fitting TRBD1. The CDR3 has 14 residues. Germline CDR1 reads SGHRS; CDR2 reads YFSETQ. With 5 bases clipped from V and 7 bases from J, the junction kept 6 bases outside the gene matches. Here the CDR3 DNA reads TGCGCCAGCAGGGGGTCGACAGGGAATTCACCCCTCCACTTT. The encoded protein is CASRGSTGNSPLHF.

The chain links TRBV4-1 to TRBJ2-1, with 11 nucleotides matching TRBD2. The trim removed 1 base at V and 5 bases at J, leaving 10 bases unmatched. Germline V gives CDR1 MGHRA, CDR2 YSYEKL. The CDR3 runs 18 residues. The CDR3 protein is CASSQGGRPGLADNEQFF. CDR3 nucleotides: TGCGCCAGCAGCCAAGGAGGACGACCGGGACTAGCGGACAATGAGCAGTTCTTC.

The gene calls are TRBV25-1 and TRBJ2-7, with 8 nucleotides matching TRBD1. This CDR3 is 18 amino acids long. Unmatched junction bases numbered 13, after V lost 3 bases and J lost 0 bases. The V gene's germline CDR1 is MGHDK and CDR2 SYGVNS. The CDR3 here is CASSDYTLRQGTSYEQYF. CDR3 nucleotide sequence: TGTGCCAGCAGTGATTATACTCTTCGACAGGGGACCTCCTACGAGCAGTACTTC.

The chain combines TRBV6-1 with TRBJ1-1; TRBD1 might be the D (5 bases). The CDR3 covers 15 residues. V lost 6 bases, J lost 0 bases, and 14 bases lay in between. The germline V gene encodes CDR1 MNHNS and CDR2 SASEGT. This chain's CDR3 is CASSTGVGVNTEAFF. The CDR3 DNA follows: TGTGCCAGCAGCACGGGGGTTGGGGTGAACACTGAAGCTTTCTTT.

The J gene is TRBJ1-3, the V gene TRBV7-9; D is perhaps TRBD1 (6 bases). The CDR3 runs 15 residues. V lost 5 bases and J lost 0, with 11 bases in between. Germline values: CDR1 SEHNR, CDR2 FQNEAQ (reference sequence). CDR3 sequence (DNA): TGTGCCAGCAGCAGAACAGGGAGCTCTGGAAACACCATATATTTT. It yields the protein CASSRTGSSGNTIYF.

The chain uses TRBV6-5 and TRBJ1-4, with D possibly being TRBD1 (5 bases). V was trimmed by 2 bases and J by 6 bases, leaving 16 bases between them. The CDR3 runs 16 residues. Germline-derived CDR1 and CDR2 are MNHEY and SVGAGI. For the CDR3, the DNA is TGTGCCAGCAGTTACAGCCTTAGCGGGGGGGATGAAAAACTGTTTTTT. This gives the protein CASSYSLSGGDEKLFF.

V and J are TRBV7-2 and TRBJ2-7; TRBD1 might be the D (6 bases). The CDR3 loop spans 14 amino acids. The germline CDR1 and CDR2 sequences are SGHTA and FQGNSA. Trimming shortened V by 1 base and J by 4 bases, and 11 bases separated the two germline ends. CDR3 in DNA: TGTGCCAGCAGCTTAGATGGACAGACTTACGAGCAGTACTTC. It codes for CASSLDGQTYEQYF.

The chain carries TRBV14 and TRBJ2-7, with TRBD1 matching 10 bases. V was pared by 2 bases and J by 3 bases, with 4 bases of the junction left unmatched. The germline V gene has CDR1 SGHDN and CDR2 FVKESK. There are 15 residues in the CDR3. For the CDR3, the DNA is TGTGCCAGCAGCCAACAGGGACAGGGGCGCTACGAGCAGTACTTC. Protein sequence: CASSQQGQGRYEQYF.

This chain uses TRBV5-4 with TRBJ2-2; 7 nucleotides match TRBD1. Germline lookup yields CDR1 SGHNT and CDR2 YYREEE (reference sequence). V lost 0 bases and J lost 2; bases outside the gene matches: 4. The CDR3 spans 16 residues. DNA of the CDR3: TGTGCCAGCAGCTTGGGGGGACAGACAAACACCGGGGAGCTGTTTTTT. Amino acid sequence: CASSLGGQTNTGELFF.

V gene TRBV11-2 combines with J gene TRBJ2-7; possible D gene TRBD1, 5 bases. V dropped 6 bases and J dropped 7 bases, with 22 bases sitting between them. The CDR3 is 15 amino acids. Germline V lookup: CDR1 SGHAT, CDR2 FQNNGV. In DNA, the CDR3 is TGTGCCAGCAGGCCCCTACTTGGACACCCGGCTGAGCAGTACTTC. Residues: CASRPLLGHPAEQYF.

The chain links TRBV6-4 to TRBJ2-2; no reliable D call. Per the germline V gene, CDR1 is MRHNA and CDR2 is SNTAGT. The CDR3 is 13 amino acids. Trimming took 2 bases from V and 1 from J, leaving 2 bases between them. CDR3 sequence reads: CASSDLNTGELFF. The CDR3 DNA is TGTGCCAGCAGTGACCTGAACACCGGGGAGCTGTTTTTT.

V gene TRBV7-9 combines with J gene TRBJ1-5; TRBD1 is a possible D gene (6 bases). Germline values: CDR1 SEHNR, CDR2 FQNEAQ (reference sequence). This CDR3 is 16 amino acids long. Between the trimmed V and J ends, which lost 5 bases and 5 bases, there was a span of 19 bases. The CDR3 is CASSPLARGSDQPQHF. CDR3 bases: TGTGCCAGCAGCCCCCTTGCCAGGGGATCGGATCAGCCCCAGCATTTT.